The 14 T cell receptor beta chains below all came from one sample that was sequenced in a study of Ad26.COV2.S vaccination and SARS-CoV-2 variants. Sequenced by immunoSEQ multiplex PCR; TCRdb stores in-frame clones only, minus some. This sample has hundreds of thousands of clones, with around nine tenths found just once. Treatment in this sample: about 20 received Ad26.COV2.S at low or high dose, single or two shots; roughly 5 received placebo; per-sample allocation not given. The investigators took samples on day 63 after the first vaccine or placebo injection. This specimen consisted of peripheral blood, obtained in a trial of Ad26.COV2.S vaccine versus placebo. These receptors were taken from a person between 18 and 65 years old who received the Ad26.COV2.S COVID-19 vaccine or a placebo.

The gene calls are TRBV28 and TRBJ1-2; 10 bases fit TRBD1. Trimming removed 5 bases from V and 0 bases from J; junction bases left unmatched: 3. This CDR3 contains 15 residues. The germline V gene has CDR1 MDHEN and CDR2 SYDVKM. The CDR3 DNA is TGTGCCAGCAGTCTGGGGACAGGGGCTAACTATGGCTACACCTTC. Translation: CASSLGTGANYGYTF.

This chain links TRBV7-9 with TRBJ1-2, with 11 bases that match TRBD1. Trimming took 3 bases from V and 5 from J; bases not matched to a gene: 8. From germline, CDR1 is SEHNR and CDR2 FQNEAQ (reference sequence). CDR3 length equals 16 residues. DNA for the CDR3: TGTGCCAGCAGCTTCTCCGGGACAGGGGGAATATATGGCTACACCTTC. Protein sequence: CASSFSGTGGIYGYTF. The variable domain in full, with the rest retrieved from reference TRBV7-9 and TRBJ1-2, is DTGVSQNPRHKITKRGQNVTFRCDPISEHNRLYWYRQTLGQGPEFLTYFQNEAQLEKSRLLSDRFSAERPKGSFSTLEIQRTEQGDSAMYLCASSFSGTGGIYGYTFGSGTRLTVV.

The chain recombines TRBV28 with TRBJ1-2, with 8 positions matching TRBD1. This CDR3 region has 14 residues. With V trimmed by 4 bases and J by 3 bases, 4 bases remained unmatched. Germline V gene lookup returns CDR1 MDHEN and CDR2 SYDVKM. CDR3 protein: CASSSGQEYYGYTF. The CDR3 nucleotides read TGTGCCAGCAGTTCGGGACAGGAATACTATGGCTACACCTTC.

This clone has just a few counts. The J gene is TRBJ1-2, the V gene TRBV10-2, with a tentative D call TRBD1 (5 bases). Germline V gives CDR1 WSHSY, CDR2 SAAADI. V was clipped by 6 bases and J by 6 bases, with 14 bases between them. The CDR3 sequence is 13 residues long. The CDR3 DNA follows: TGCGCCAGCAGAAGAGGGGAGGCCGATGGCTACACCTTC. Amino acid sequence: CASRRGEADGYTF.

The CDR3 sequence is CASSQDSRPRTSFATNEKLFF. In nucleotides, the CDR3 is TGCGCCAGCAGCCAAGATTCCCGACCGCGGACGTCTTTCGCAACTAATGAAAAACTGTTTTTT. V is TRBV4-3 and J is TRBJ1-4; D is undetermined. Trimming stripped 0 bases from V and 0 bases from J, with 23 bases between. CDR1 is LGHNA, CDR2 YSLEER, per germline. This CDR3 is 21 amino acids long.

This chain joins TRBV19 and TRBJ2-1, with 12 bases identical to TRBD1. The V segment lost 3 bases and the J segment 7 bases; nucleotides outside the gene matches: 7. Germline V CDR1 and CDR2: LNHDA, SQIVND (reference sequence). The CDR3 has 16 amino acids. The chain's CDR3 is CASSISGTGGRNEQFF. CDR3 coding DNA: TGTGCCAGTAGTATCTCCGGGACAGGGGGCAGGAATGAGCAGTTCTTC.

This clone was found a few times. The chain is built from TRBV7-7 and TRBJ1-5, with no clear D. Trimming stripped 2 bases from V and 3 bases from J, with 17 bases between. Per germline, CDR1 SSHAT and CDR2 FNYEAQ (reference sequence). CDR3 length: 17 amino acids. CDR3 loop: CASSLYPRLSPNQPQHF. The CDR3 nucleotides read TGTGCCAGCAGCTTATACCCACGGCTCAGTCCCAATCAGCCCCAGCATTTT.

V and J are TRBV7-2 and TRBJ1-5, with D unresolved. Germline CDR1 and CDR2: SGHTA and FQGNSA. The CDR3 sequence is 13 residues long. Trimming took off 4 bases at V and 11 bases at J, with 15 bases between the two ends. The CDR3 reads CASSYRREGSQHF. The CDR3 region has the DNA TGTGCCAGCAGCTATCGACGAGAGGGATCCCAGCATTTT. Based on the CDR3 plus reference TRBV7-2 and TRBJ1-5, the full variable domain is GAGVSQSPSNKVTEKGKDVELRCDPISGHTALYWYRQSLGQGLEFLIYFQGNSAPDKSGLPSDRFSAERTGGSVSTLTIQRTQQEDSAVYLCASSYRREGSQHFGDGTRLSIL.

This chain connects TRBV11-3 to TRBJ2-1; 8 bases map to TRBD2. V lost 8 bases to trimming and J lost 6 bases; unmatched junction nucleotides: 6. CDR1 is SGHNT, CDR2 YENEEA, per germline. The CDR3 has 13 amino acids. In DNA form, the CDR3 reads TGTGCCAGCGCGCGGGAGGTCGGCAATGAGCAGTTCTTC. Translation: CASAREVGNEQFF.

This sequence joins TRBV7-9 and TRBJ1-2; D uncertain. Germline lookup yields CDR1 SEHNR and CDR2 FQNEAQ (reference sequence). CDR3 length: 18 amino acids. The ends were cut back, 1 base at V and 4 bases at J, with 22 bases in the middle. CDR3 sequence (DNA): TGTGCCAGCAGCTTAGTCTCGTTCGGAGCGGTGGCTAGCTATGGCTACACCTTC. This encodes CASSLVSFGAVASYGYTF.

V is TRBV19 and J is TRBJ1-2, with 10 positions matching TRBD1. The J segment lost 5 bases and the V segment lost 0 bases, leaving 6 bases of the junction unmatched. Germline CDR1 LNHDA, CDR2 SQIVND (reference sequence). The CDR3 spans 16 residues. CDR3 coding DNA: TGTGCCAGTAGTATAGATCGGGACAGGGGATGGTATGGCTACACCTTC. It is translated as CASSIDRDRGWYGYTF.

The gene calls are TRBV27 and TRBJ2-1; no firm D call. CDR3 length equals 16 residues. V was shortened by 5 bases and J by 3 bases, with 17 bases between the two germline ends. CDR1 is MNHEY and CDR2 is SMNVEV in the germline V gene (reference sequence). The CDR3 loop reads CASSPPSVLGYNEQFF. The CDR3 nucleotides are TGTGCCAGCAGTCCCCCGTCAGTGTTGGGCTACAATGAGCAGTTCTTC.

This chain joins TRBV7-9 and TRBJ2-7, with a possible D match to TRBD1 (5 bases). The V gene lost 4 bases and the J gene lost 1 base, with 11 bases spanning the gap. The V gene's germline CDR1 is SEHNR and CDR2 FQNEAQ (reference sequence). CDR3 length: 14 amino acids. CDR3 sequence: CASSYEDISYEQYF. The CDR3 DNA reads TGTGCCAGCAGCTATGAGGACATTTCCTACGAGCAGTACTTC.

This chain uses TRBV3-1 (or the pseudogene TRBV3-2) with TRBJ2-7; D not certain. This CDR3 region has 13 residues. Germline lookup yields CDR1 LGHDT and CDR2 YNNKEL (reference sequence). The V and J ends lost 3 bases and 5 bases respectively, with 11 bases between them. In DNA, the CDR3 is TGTGCCAGCAGCCACCCGGACGGAGACGAGCAGTACTTC. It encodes CASSHPDGDEQYF.